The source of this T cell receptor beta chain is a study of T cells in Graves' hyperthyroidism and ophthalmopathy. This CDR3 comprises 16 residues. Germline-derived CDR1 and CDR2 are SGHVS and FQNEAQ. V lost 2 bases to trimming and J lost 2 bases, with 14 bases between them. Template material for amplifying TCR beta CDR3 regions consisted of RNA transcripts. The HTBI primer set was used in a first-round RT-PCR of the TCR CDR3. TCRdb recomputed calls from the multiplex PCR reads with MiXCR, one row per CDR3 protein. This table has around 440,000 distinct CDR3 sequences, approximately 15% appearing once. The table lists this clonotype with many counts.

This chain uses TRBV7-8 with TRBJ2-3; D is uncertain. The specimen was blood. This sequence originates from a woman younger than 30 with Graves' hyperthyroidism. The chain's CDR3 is CASSLLSESNTDTQYF. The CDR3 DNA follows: TGTGCCAGCAGCTTACTGAGTGAATCCAACACAGATACGCAGTATTTT.